Listed below are T cell receptor beta chains from one sample, sequenced in a study of blood T cell repertoires in COVID-19. Some clones are missing from TCRdb's copy, which holds only in-frame ones; the method was immunoSEQ multiplex PCR. Of fewer than 200,000 clones in the sample, 80% to 90% were seen once. The sample taken for sequencing was peripheral blood. The receptors derive from a man aged 45-65 years with active or convalescent COVID-19. The CDR3 runs from the conserved cysteine through the conserved F or W. A D gene is named only where the DNA matches it firmly.

V	J	D	CDR3	DNA
TRBV27	TRBJ1-2	-	CASSSNGGEVGYTF	TGTGCCAGCAGTTCTAACGGGGGAGAGGTTGGCTACACCTTC
TRBV27	TRBJ2-1	-	CASSSRHLSSYNEQFF	TGTGCCAGCAGTTCCAGACACCTAAGCTCCTACAATGAGCAGTTCTTC
TRBV7-3	TRBJ1-2	TRBD1	CASSSNTGDGYTF	TGTGCCAGCAGCTCTAACACAGGGGATGGCTACACCTTC
TRBV29-1	TRBJ2-4	TRBD2	CSVEEAGMGNIQYF	TGCAGCGTTGAAGAAGCGGGAATGGGAAACATTCAGTACTTC
TRBV30	TRBJ1-4	-	CAWSVARTRVDEKLFF	TGTGCCTGGAGTGTCGCTCGGACGAGGGTTGATGAAAAACTGTTTTTT
TRBV19	TRBJ2-5	TRBD1	CASSIDSGQGARKTQYF	TGTGCCAGTAGTATAGATTCAGGACAGGGGGCGCGTAAGACCCAGTACTTC
TRBV28	TRBJ1-4	-	CASRSSPNEKLFF	TGTGCCAGCCGGAGCAGTCCTAATGAAAAACTGTTTTTT
TRBV2	TRBJ1-6	-	CATKEGNSPLHF	TGTGCCACAAAGGAGGGTAATTCACCCCTCCACTTT
TRBV7-6	TRBJ2-1	-	CASTKGGESHEQFF	TGTGCCAGCACTAAGGGGGGGGAGAGCCATGAGCAGTTCTTC
TRBV5-1	TRBJ1-4	-	CASRAEGAEKLFF	TGCGCCAGCAGGGCGGAGGGTGCTGAAAAACTGTTTTTT